This T cell receptor (beta chain) emerged from a study of control samples from healthy donors and cancer patients. This clone was counted once. Generated by immunoSEQ multiplex PCR, the TCRdb table keeps only in-frame clones and is missing some. The sample lists 70,000 or so clones, approximately 80% occurring once. CDR1 LGHDT and CDR2 YNNKEL come from the germline V gene (reference sequence). Losses at the gene ends were 2 bases for V and 5 bases for J; bases not matched to a gene: 5. This CDR3 comprises 15 residues. The receptor was isolated from a man aged 45-65 years in good health. V gene TRBV3-1 (or the pseudogene TRBV3-2) combines with J gene TRBJ2-7; TRBD2 matches 11 bases. The specimen sequenced was blood. CDR3 in amino acids: CASSQQLAGVNEQYF. In DNA form, the CDR3 reads TGTGCCAGCAGCCAACAACTAGCGGGAGTTAACGAGCAGTACTTC.